One sample yielded the 25 T cell receptor beta chains listed below, sequenced in a study of blood T cell repertoires in COVID-19 (TCRdb year 2020). Libraries were made using the immunoSEQ multiplex PCR assay. TCRdb's version of the immuneACCESS table is confined to in-frame rearrangements and falls short of the full clone set. An unresolved V gene accounts for under half of the shortfall where checked; the remainder is of unknown origin. The sample table contains fewer than 70,000 clones; only one count was recorded for about 91% of them. Approximately 7.4% of the sample belongs to the ten largest clones. The sequencing input was peripheral blood. Receptors were obtained from a man in his fifties with active COVID-19.

This chain joins TRBV18 and TRBJ2-6; D gene unclear. The CDR3 totals 19 residues. Trimming stripped 2 bases from V and 0 bases from J, with 17 bases between. Germline V CDR1 and CDR2: KGHSH, LQKENI. The CDR3 loop is CASSPFVAVYNSGANVLTF. The CDR3, as DNA: TGTGCCAGCTCACCATTCGTCGCCGTATACAACTCTGGGGCCAACGTCCTGACTTTC. The whole variable domain, remainder taken from reference TRBV18 and TRBJ2-6, is NAGVMQNPRHLVRRRGQEARLRCSPMKGHSHVYWYRQLPEEGLKFMVYLQKENIIDESGMPKERFSAEFPKEGPSILRIQQVVRGDSAAYFCASSPFVAVYNSGANVLTFGAGSRLTVL.

The J gene is TRBJ1-1, the V gene TRBV5-6; 8 nucleotides align to TRBD1. The junction had 9 bases not matched to a gene; V was cut back by 0 bases and J by 5 bases. The CDR3 contains 16 residues. Germline V CDR1 and CDR2: SGHDT, YYEEEE. The CDR3 protein is CASSLALGQGGTEAFF. The CDR3 coding sequence is TGTGCCAGCAGCTTGGCCCTCGGACAGGGAGGGACTGAAGCTTTCTTT.

J is TRBJ2-3 and V is TRBV18; weak D call: TRBD1 (6 bases). From germline, CDR1 is KGHSH and CDR2 LQKENI. The ends were cut back, 6 bases at V and 3 bases at J, with 22 bases in the middle. This CDR3 spans 17 amino acids. Here the CDR3 DNA reads TGTGCCAGCTCCCCCGGTGGCAGGGGAGTACTTACAGATACGCAGTATTTT. This sequence encodes CASSPGGRGVLTDTQYF.

The gene calls are TRBV12-5 and TRBJ2-3; 10 bases align to TRBD1. J was trimmed by 1 base and V by 1 base; bases with no gene match: 5. The CDR3 has 17 amino acids. Germline V gene sequence: CDR1 LGHNT, CDR2 FRNRAP. Written as DNA, the CDR3 is TGTGCTAGTGGTTTGGGACAGGGGGCGCGGGGCACAGATACGCAGTATTTT. Translation gives CASGLGQGARGTDTQYF.

The rearrangement links TRBV7-2 to TRBJ2-5, with 12 bases identical to TRBD2. The CDR3 is 19 amino acids. Trimming took 5 bases from V and 2 from J; bases not matched to a gene: 15. Germline lookup yields CDR1 SGHTA and CDR2 FQGNSA. The CDR3 DNA is TGTGCCAGCAGCCCCCGAAGCGGCGGACTAGCGGGGTTTCAAGAGACCCAGTACTTC. Translation: CASSPRSGGLAGFQETQYF.

This chain links TRBV12-3 or TRBV12-4 with TRBJ1-1, with D perhaps TRBD1 (5 bases). V dropped 6 bases and J dropped 0 bases, with 8 bases sitting between them. The CDR3 loop spans 13 amino acids. Here the CDR3 DNA reads TGTGCCAGCAGCAGGGCTATGAACACTGAAGCTTTCTTT. It encodes CASSRAMNTEAFF.

V gene TRBV12-3 or TRBV12-4 combines with J gene TRBJ1-3; 7 nucleotides line up with TRBD1. V was clipped by 5 bases and J by 6 bases; unmatched bases: 4. The CDR3 contains 13 residues. The CDR3 bases are TGTGCCAGCAGTCAACAGGGGAAAAACACCATATATTTT. It yields the protein CASSQQGKNTIYF.

The chain is built from TRBV6-2 or TRBV6-3 and TRBJ1-5; D not certain. V was pared by 0 bases and J by 2 bases, with 11 bases between. The germline CDR1 and CDR2 sequences are MNHEY and SVGEGT. The CDR3 loop spans 16 amino acids. As DNA, the CDR3 is TGTGCCAGCAGTTACTCGATTCGTGCAGGCAATCAGCCCCAGCATTTT. Its protein is CASSYSIRAGNQPQHF.

The rearrangement joins TRBV6-5 to TRBJ1-5, with D uncertain. This CDR3 is built from 14 residues. Germline CDR1 and CDR2: MNHEY and SVGAGI. The germline V and J ends were trimmed by 0 bases and 6 bases, with 9 bases remaining between them. The CDR3 nucleotides read TGTGCCAGCAGTTACTCAGGAGGGCGTCAGCCCCAGCATTTT. Amino acids: CASSYSGGRQPQHF.

The chain couples TRBV11-3 to TRBJ2-2; D perhaps matches TRBD1 (5 bases). V was pared by 5 bases and J by 2 bases, with 12 bases between. The length of the CDR3 is 15 residues. CDR1 and CDR2 from the germline V gene are SGHNT and YENEEA. The CDR3 here is CASSALGANTGELFF. CDR3 nucleotide sequence: TGTGCCAGCAGCGCACTTGGGGCAAACACCGGGGAGCTGTTTTTT. The full variable domain, rest sourced from reference TRBV11-3 and TRBJ2-2, is EAGVVQSPRYKIIEKKQPVAFWCNPISGHNTLYWYLQNLGQGPELLIRYENEEAVDDSQLPKDRFSAERLKGVDSTLKIQPAELGDSAVYLCASSALGANTGELFFGEGSRLTVL.

The V and J genes are TRBV20-1 and TRBJ2-1; 13 bases are shared with TRBD2. The germline CDR1 and CDR2 sequences are DFQATT and SNEGSKA (reference sequence). This CDR3 has 14 residues. V lost 3 bases and J lost 9; bases outside the gene matches: 5. This CDR3 is CSASTSGGGPEQFF. The CDR3 nucleotides read TGCAGTGCTAGTACTAGCGGGGGGGGGCCTGAGCAGTTCTTC.

The chain couples TRBV4-3 to TRBJ2-5, with D possibly matching TRBD1 (5 bases). CDR3 length equals 12 residues. V lost 0 bases and J 7 bases, leaving 6 bases between the germline ends. Per the germline V gene, CDR1 is LGHNA and CDR2 is YSLEER. This CDR3 is CASSQDQGTQYF. CDR3 DNA sequence: TGCGCCAGCAGCCAAGACCAGGGGACCCAGTACTTC.

This rearrangement joins TRBV5-6 to TRBJ1-2, with TRBD1 matching 7 bases. The V gene's germline CDR1 is SGHDT and CDR2 YYEEEE. The CDR3 contains 15 residues. V lost 3 bases, J lost 0 bases, and 5 bases stayed unmatched. The CDR3 loop is CASSSGQVSNYGYTF. The CDR3 DNA reads TGTGCCAGCAGCTCAGGACAGGTTTCTAACTATGGCTACACCTTC.

The chain couples TRBV6-5 to TRBJ1-2; D might be TRBD1 (6 bases). Germline V gene data show CDR1 as MNHEY and CDR2 as SVGAGI. The CDR3 loop spans 15 amino acids. Trimming pared 2 bases from V and 5 bases from J, leaving 15 bases between. CDR3 DNA sequence: TGTGCCAGCAGTTACGGGGGGGGGCGGGGATATGGCTACACCTTC. Translated, it gives CASSYGGGRGYGYTF.

This clone was observed at least ten times. V is TRBV18 and J is TRBJ1-2; 11 bases line up with TRBD1. CDR3 length equals 15 residues. Per the germline V gene, CDR1 is KGHSH and CDR2 is LQKENI. V shed 3 bases and J 7 bases; nucleotides not matched to a gene: 7. CDR3 amino acids: CASSPPDRGPGGYTF. The CDR3 region has the DNA TGTGCCAGCTCACCCCCGGACAGGGGGCCCGGTGGCTACACCTTC.

As regards this clone: This CDR3 is also generated by other DNA sequences in the sample. This chain joins TRBV12-3 or TRBV12-4 and TRBJ1-2; weak D call: TRBD1 (5 bases). V lost 1 base and J lost 4, with 7 bases in between. CDR3 length equals 13 residues. CDR3 in DNA: TGTGCCAGCAGTTTAGGGGGGGGCTATGGCTACACCTTC. This gives the protein CASSLGGGYGYTF.

V gene TRBV7-8 combines with J gene TRBJ2-6, with D perhaps matching TRBD1 (5 bases). This CDR3 is built from 16 residues. In germline, CDR1 is SGHVS, CDR2 FQNEAQ. V was trimmed by 6 bases and J by 0 bases, leaving 12 bases between them. The CDR3 DNA is TGTGCCAGCAGACCTCACGACAGCTCTGGGGCCAACGTCCTGACTTTC. Translation gives CASRPHDSSGANVLTF.

As concerns this clone: The same CDR3 also results from other DNA sequences found in this sample. The chain links TRBV24-1 to TRBJ2-2, with TRBD2 matching 7 bases. Germline trimming cut 7 bases from V and 6 bases from J; bases unmatched to any gene: 7. Germline V gene data show CDR1 as KGHDR and CDR2 as SFDVKD. The CDR3 contains 14 residues. CDR3 amino acids: CATRGGGGSGELFF. CDR3 bases: TGTGCCACCAGAGGAGGCGGGGGATCCGGGGAGCTGTTTTTT.

The chain carries TRBV5-1 and TRBJ2-2, with 8 nucleotides matching TRBD2. V lost 5 bases, J lost 5 bases, and 5 bases stayed unmatched. CDR3 length: 14 residues. Per the germline V gene, CDR1 is SGHRS and CDR2 is YFSETQ. CDR3 bases: TGCGCCAGCAGAAACAGCGGGGGTACCGGGGAGCTGTTTTTT. Amino acids: CASRNSGGTGELFF. Together with reference TRBV5-1 and TRBJ2-2, the CDR3 gives the full variable domain: KAGVTQTPRYLIKTRGQQVTLSCSPISGHRSVSWYQQTPGQGLQFLFEYFSETQRNKGNFPGRFSGRQFSNSRSEMNVSTLELGDSALYLCASRNSGGTGELFFGEGSRLTVL.

This chain connects TRBV5-1 to TRBJ2-7, with 13 bases identical to TRBD2. Looked up from germline, CDR1 is SGHRS and CDR2 is YFSETQ. The CDR3 runs to 15 residues. With 4 bases clipped from V and 2 bases from J, the junction kept 3 bases outside the gene matches. CDR3 in amino acids: CASSKGLAGTYEQYF. The CDR3 DNA reads as TGCGCCAGCAGCAAGGGACTAGCGGGGACCTACGAGCAGTACTTC.

This clone appeared a single time. The chain recombines TRBV18 with TRBJ1-2, with TRBD1 matching over 8 bases. With 2 bases clipped from V and 4 bases from J, the junction kept 12 bases outside the gene matches. The CDR3 consists of 17 residues. The germline V gene has CDR1 KGHSH and CDR2 LQKENI. CDR3 nucleotide sequence: TGTGCCAGCTCACCAAAGACAGGGGTTACGGACGTCTATGGCTACACCTTC. It specifies CASSPKTGVTDVYGYTF.

The chain links TRBV6-5 to TRBJ1-4, with D possibly TRBD1 on 5 matching bases. Germline CDR1 is MNHEY and CDR2 is SVGAGI. This CDR3 region has 15 residues. Between the trimmed V and J ends, which lost 5 bases and 0 bases, there was a span of 10 bases. The CDR3 coding sequence is TGTGCCAGCAGTAACATAGGGGCAACTAATGAAAAACTGTTTTTT. This encodes CASSNIGATNEKLFF.

The chain links TRBV18 to TRBJ2-1; 13 positions match TRBD2. The germline gives CDR1 KGHSH, CDR2 LQKENI. CDR3 size: 16 residues. Trimming at V came to 6 bases and at J to 2 bases, leaving 4 bases not matched to a gene. CDR3 in DNA: TGTGCCAGCTCGTTGACTAGCGGGGGGACCTACAATGAGCAGTTCTTC. Its protein is CASSLTSGGTYNEQFF.

The chain recombines TRBV12-5 with TRBJ1-2; D call uncertain. The CDR3 has 14 residues. Germline loops: CDR1 LGHNT, CDR2 FRNRAP. V was pared by 0 bases and J by 2 bases, with 7 bases between. The CDR3 sequence is CASGLVGSNYGYTF. CDR3 bases: TGTGCTAGTGGTTTGGTGGGCAGCAACTATGGCTACACCTTC. Full variable domain (outside the CDR3, taken from reference TRBV12-5 and TRBJ1-2): DARVTQTPRHKVTEMGQEVTMRCQPILGHNTVFWYRQTMMQGLELLAYFRNRAPLDDSGMPKDRFSAEMPDATLATLKIQPSEPRDSAVYFCASGLVGSNYGYTFGSGTRLTVV.

The chain combines TRBV15 with TRBJ2-7; TRBD1 agrees at 8 bases. The CDR3 consists of 16 residues. CDR1 is LNHNV and CDR2 is YYDKDF in the germline V gene (reference sequence). V trimming: 0 bases; J trimming: 5 bases; junction bases outside the gene matches: 9. The CDR3 coding sequence is TGTGCCACCAGCAGAGATCTCCGGACAGGGTTCCACGAGCAGTACTTC. It translates to CATSRDLRTGFHEQYF.